These 13 T cell receptor beta chains were sequenced from one sample in a study of blood T cell repertoires in COVID-19 (dated by TCRdb to the early 2020s). The library was made by the immunoSEQ multiplex PCR assay. The clones in this table, taken by TCRdb from immuneACCESS, are in-frame only. Not every clone is retained; where verified, under half of the shortfall comes from an unresolved V gene, and the cause of the rest is unknown. In all, the sample holds about 280,000 clones, and around 85% of those were seen once. More than 9.5% of the sample lies in the top ten. Sequencing input: peripheral blood. The receptors were sampled from a woman between 70 and 85 years old with acute or convalescent COVID-19.

The chain carries TRBV5-1 and TRBJ2-3; 10 positions agree with TRBD2. Germline V CDR1 and CDR2: SGHRS, YFSETQ. The CDR3 contains 14 residues. The V and J ends lost 7 bases and 5 bases, in that order; junction bases with no gene match: 7. The CDR3 DNA sequence: TGCGCCAGCCATAGCGGGGGGCAGGGAGATACGCAGTATTTT. This codes for CASHSGGQGDTQYF.

The chain recombines TRBV7-9 with TRBJ2-7; D ambiguous. CDR1 SEHNR and CDR2 FQNEAQ come from the germline V gene (reference sequence). The V and J ends lost 5 bases and 3 bases respectively, with 11 bases between them. This CDR3 has 13 amino acids. The CDR3 protein is CASSLPSNYEQYF. CDR3 bases: TGTGCCAGCAGCCTACCCTCAAACTACGAGCAGTACTTC.

This clone was picked up one time. The chain has TRBV6-5 and TRBJ1-2; 7 positions agree with TRBD1. This CDR3 spans 14 amino acids. The V segment lost 6 bases and the J segment 3 bases; nucleotides outside the gene matches: 7. Germline V gene lookup returns CDR1 MNHEY and CDR2 SVGAGI. The CDR3 is CASSGQGVHYGYTF. For the CDR3, the DNA is TGTGCCAGCAGCGGGCAGGGGGTCCACTATGGCTACACCTTC.

This chain joins TRBV3-1 (or the pseudogene TRBV3-2) and TRBJ2-7; a possible D gene is TRBD2 (6 bases). Trimming shortened V by 8 bases and J by 2 bases, and 10 bases separated the two germline ends. This CDR3 region has 12 residues. Germline CDR1 is LGHDT and CDR2 is YNNKEL (reference sequence). The CDR3 is CASEAGTYEQYF. DNA for the CDR3: TGTGCCAGCGAGGCGGGAACCTACGAGCAGTACTTC.

This clone was observed at least ten times. The rearrangement uses TRBV6-1 and TRBJ1-5; D unresolved. CDR3 length: 11 amino acids. The V gene lost 3 bases and the J gene lost 8 bases, with 5 bases spanning the gap. Germline CDR1 is MNHNS and CDR2 is SASEGT. The CDR3 loop is CASSESEPQHF. CDR3 DNA: TGTGCCAGCAGTGAGTCGGAGCCCCAGCATTTT.

The V call is TRBV30, the J call TRBJ1-4; TRBD1 aligns across 8 bases. Germline V gene sequence: CDR1 GTSNPN, CDR2 SVGIG (reference sequence). Trimming cost V 0 bases and J 10 bases; bases outside gene matches: 4. The CDR3 contains 13 residues. CDR3 sequence reads: CAWSVDGQGKLFF. CDR3 nucleotides: TGTGCCTGGAGTGTAGATGGACAGGGAAAACTGTTTTTT.

This rearrangement joins TRBV13 to TRBJ1-1; weak D call: TRBD1 (6 bases). The germline CDR1 and CDR2 sequences are PRHDT and FYEKMQ (reference sequence). V lost 1 base and J 10 bases, leaving 16 bases between the germline ends. The length of the CDR3 is 14 residues. CDR3 sequence: CASSLEQGTNSAFF. Written as DNA, the CDR3 is TGTGCCAGCAGCTTAGAACAGGGCACGAATTCAGCTTTCTTT.

V gene TRBV27 combines with J gene TRBJ2-2; the match to TRBD2 covers 7 bases. The V gene end was trimmed by 7 bases and the J gene end by 4 bases; junction bases not matched to a gene: 6. From germline, CDR1 is MNHEY and CDR2 SMNVEV (reference sequence). The CDR3 is 14 amino acids. CDR3 sequence reads: CASNLGGATGELFF. Written as DNA, the CDR3 is TGTGCCAGCAACTTGGGAGGGGCCACCGGGGAGCTGTTTTTT.

This clone came up once. The chain joins TRBV25-1 to TRBJ1-1; 7 nucleotides match TRBD1. Germline V gene data show CDR1 as MGHDK and CDR2 as SYGVNS. The length of the CDR3 is 15 residues. With V trimmed by 6 bases and J by 5 bases, 12 bases remained unmatched. CDR3 region: CASRPASQGLTEAFF. The CDR3 DNA is TGTGCCAGCAGGCCAGCTTCACAGGGGCTGACTGAAGCTTTCTTT.

V gene TRBV19 combines with J gene TRBJ1-2; tentative D call: TRBD1 (5 bases). CDR1 and CDR2 from the germline V gene are LNHDA and SQIVND (reference sequence). The CDR3 spans 13 residues. Trimming left V 7 bases short and J 6 bases short, with 15 bases between. The DNA for the CDR3 is TGTGCCAGTAATAGAGGCAGGGTCGATGGCTACACCTTC. Amino acids: CASNRGRVDGYTF.

The chain links TRBV5-1 to TRBJ2-5; weak D call: TRBD2 (5 bases). CDR3 length equals 15 residues. The germline gives CDR1 SGHRS, CDR2 YFSETQ. Trimming left V 4 bases short and J 7 bases short, with 20 bases between. The CDR3: CASSPWTAEKGTQYF. The CDR3, as DNA: TGCGCCAGCAGCCCCTGGACTGCCGAAAAAGGGACCCAGTACTTC.

This chain joins TRBV11-2 and TRBJ1-4, with 10 positions matching TRBD1. CDR1 is SGHAT and CDR2 is FQNNGV in the germline V gene. J was trimmed by 7 bases and V by 5 bases; bases with no gene match: 4. This CDR3 has 14 amino acids. The CDR3 DNA reads TGTGCCAGCAGCCCGACAGGGGGCCCTGAAAAACTGTTTTTT. This gives the protein CASSPTGGPEKLFF.

The chain has TRBV7-9 and TRBJ1-1; D might be TRBD1 (5 bases). CDR1 SEHNR and CDR2 FQNEAQ come from the germline V gene (reference sequence). The CDR3 is made up of 17 amino acids. Trimming stripped 5 bases from V and 4 bases from J, with 23 bases between. The CDR3 region is CASSTRSGTPGGTEAFF. CDR3 bases: TGTGCCAGCAGCACGCGATCCGGGACCCCCGGGGGCACTGAAGCTTTCTTT.